The next 32 T cell receptor delta chains were all read from a single sample in a study of γδ T cells in repeated Plasmodium falciparum infection. TCRdb re-called the multiplex PCR reads via CATT. The sample includes 85,000 to 95,000 delta-chain clones, roughly 1.4% seen only once; the top ten take approximately 10%. Bulk repertoires came from Vgamma9/Vdelta2+ or Vdelta2-negative gammadelta T cells flow-sorted from PBMC. Sequencing was carried out using gamma-delta T cells from blood. Receptors originate from a pool of human donors (malaria-infected and uninfected, not separated).

This clone was seen repeatedly, ten times or more. This rearrangement joins TRDV1 to TRDJ1; 13 nucleotides match TRDD3. Since TCRdb gives no J gene, matching the DNA to germline was used here to assign it. The CDR3 runs to 16 residues. V gave up 5 bases and J gave up 8 bases; unmatched junction bases: 11. The V gene's germline CDR1 is TSWWSYY and CDR2 QGS. DNA of the CDR3: TGTGCTCTTGGGCCACCCCCTTACTGGGGGATACGCAAACTCATCTTT. Amino acids: CALGPPPYWGIRKLIF.

This clone was picked up a small number of times. Translating this DNA gives a protein that differs at residue 7 from the TCRdb one, which belongs to a much larger clone; a read error is likely, and the protein shown is this translation. The rearrangement joins TRDV1 to TRDJ1; 7 bases line up with TRDD3. V shed 2 bases and J 0 bases; nucleotides not matched to a gene: 3. Germline V gives CDR1 TSWWSYY, CDR2 QGS. The CDR3 covers 15 residues. This chain's CDR3 is CALGEVGGYTDKLIF. As DNA, the CDR3 is TGTGCTCTTGGGGAAGTAGGGGGATACACCGATAAACTCATCTTT.

Points on this clone: A far bigger clonotype differs at one base, so this is likely a read error. Other DNA sequences from this sample encode an identical CDR3 as well. The V and J genes are TRDV1 and TRDJ1, with D perhaps matching TRDD3 (5 bases). The J gene, missing from TCRdb, was assigned here through DNA to germline matching. The germline gives CDR1 TSWWSYY, CDR2 QGS. The CDR3 extends over 20 amino acids. CDR3 sequence: CALGEWGTPTDNPGTDKLIF. The CDR3 DNA follows: TGTGCTCTTGGGGAATGGGGTACTCCGACGGATAACCCCGGCACCGACAAACTCATCTTT.

This clone was observed at least ten times. The V call is TRDV1, the J call TRDJ1, with 8 bases matching TRDD3. Germline assignment: CDR1 TSWWSYY and CDR2 QGS. This CDR3 contains 19 residues. J lost 3 bases, V lost 1 base, and 16 bases had no gene match. The CDR3 sequence is CALGEHGAGYGLGSDKLIF. The CDR3 nucleotides are TGTGCTCTTGGGGAACACGGAGCGGGATACGGACTCGGCTCCGATAAACTCATCTTT.

This clone was detected many times. The chain couples TRDV2 to TRDJ1, with 7 bases matching TRDD3. V shed 3 bases, J shed 0 bases, and the junction held 27 bases outside the gene matches. The CDR3 is 22 residues long. The germline V gene encodes CDR1 GEAIGNYY and CDR2 EKD. CDR3 sequence (DNA): TGTGCCTGTGACGCGCGCCGATACTGGGGATCCGATTCTCGTCCCTACACCGATAAACTCATCTTT. This codes for CACDARRYWGSDSRPYTDKLIF.

Comments on this clone: A read error likely explains why the TCRdb protein, taken from a much larger clone, differs from this DNA's translation at residue 6; the protein shown is translated from the DNA. The chain links TRDV2 to TRDJ1; D ambiguous. The CDR3 runs 15 residues. Germline V gives CDR1 GEAIGNYY, CDR2 EKD. Trimming cost V 0 bases and J 0 bases, with 10 bases left between them. The chain's CDR3 is CACDTMVPDTDKLIF. CDR3 DNA sequence: TGTGCCTGTGACACCATGGTACCCGACACCGATAAACTCATCTTT.

In this sample, this clone is medium-sized. This sample also contains other DNA sequences that code for the same CDR3. The chain carries TRDV2 and TRDJ3; 13 bases agree with TRDD3. Germline V gene sequence: CDR1 GEAIGNYY, CDR2 EKD. This CDR3 comprises 23 residues. V was pared by 3 bases and J by 2 bases, with 18 bases of the junction left unmatched. In DNA, the CDR3 is TGTGCCTGTGACGCGGGGTTAGAGGTACTGGGGGATACGCCGGCCTGGGACACCCGACAGATGTTTTTC. The encoded protein is CACDAGLEVLGDTPAWDTRQMFF.

The table lists this clone with many counts. One base separates it from a far larger clone, so it is likely a read error. Other DNA sequences from this sample encode an identical CDR3 as well. The chain couples TRDV1 to TRDJ1; TRDD3 agrees at 9 bases. V lost 2 bases and J lost 0; bases outside the gene matches: 16. CDR3 length equals 20 residues. From germline, CDR1 is TSWWSYY and CDR2 QGS. In DNA, the CDR3 is TGTGCTCTTGGGGAAATCGGGACGTACTGGGGGACAAGGTACACCGATAAACTCATCTTT. It is translated as CALGEIGTYWGTRYTDKLIF.

With regard to this clone: The likely explanation is a read error, given a far larger clone one base away. Additional DNA sequences in this sample encode the identical CDR3. No call exists for the J gene, whereas the V gene is TRDV2; the D call of TRDD3 is as the table states it, not checked on the DNA. CDR3 size: 19 residues. Per the germline V gene, CDR1 is GEAIGNYY and CDR2 is EKD. As DNA, the CDR3 is TGTGCCTGTGACACCATCGGGGGAGCGGGTTCGTGGGACACCCGACAGATGTTCTTC. It translates to CACDTIGGAGSWDTRQMFF.

To note about this clone: TCRdb has a much larger clone's protein, which differs at residue 12 from the translation of this DNA, likely because of a read error; what is shown is the protein translated from the DNA. This chain uses TRDV1 with TRDJ1; the match to TRDD3 covers 7 bases. The J gene, left out of TCRdb, was set here by checking the DNA against germline. V dropped 5 bases and J dropped 0; count of bases not matched to a gene: 21. The germline gives CDR1 TSWWSYY, CDR2 QGS. CDR3 length: 20 residues. The CDR3 coding sequence is TGTGCTCTTGGGACCACCGTTAAGAACTGGGGATCTTCGTACACCGATAAACTCATCTTT. This sequence encodes CALGTTVKNWGSSYTDKLIF.

In the case of this clone: A far bigger clonotype differs at one base, so this is likely a read error. Other DNA sequences of this sample code for an identical CDR3. V gene TRDV2 combines with J gene TRDJ2; the D gene is possibly TRDD3 (6 bases). TCRdb offers no J gene call, so here the DNA was matched to germline to obtain one. This CDR3 region has 21 residues. Germline CDR1 and CDR2: GEAIGNYY and EKD. The CDR3: CACDTIRGSPTFHALTAQLFF. The CDR3 bases are TGTGCCTGTGACACTATAAGGGGGAGCCCTACCTTTCACGCTTTGACGGCACAACTCTTCTTT.

This clone has just a few counts. The TCRdb protein, from a much larger clone, departs from this DNA's translation at residue 14, likely by read error; the protein shown derives from the DNA. The chain has TRDV1 and TRDJ1; 11 nucleotides agree with TRDD3. V shed 0 bases and J 13 bases; nucleotides not matched to a gene: 13. Looked up from germline, CDR1 is TSWWSYY and CDR2 is QGS. CDR3 size: 16 residues. CDR3 in amino acids: CALGELFQCLGDTPIF. DNA for the CDR3: TGTGCTCTTGGGGAACTATTTCAGTGTCTGGGGGATACACCCATCTTT.

As concerns this clone: Being one base from a much bigger clone, this may be a read error. Different DNA sequences within this sample yield the same CDR3. Here the CDR3 reads CALGELGVTHPKVGYGARPLIF. For the CDR3, the DNA is TGTGCTCTTGGGGAACTAGGCGTTACGCATCCTAAGGTGGGATACGGTGCCAGACCCCTGATCTTT. The V gene is TRDV1, the J gene TRDJ4, with 8 bases fitting TRDD3. CDR1 is TSWWSYY and CDR2 is QGS in the germline V gene. V lost 0 bases and J lost 0; bases outside the gene matches: 24. CDR3 length: 22 amino acids.

This clone was detected ten times or more. The chain recombines TRDV1 with TRDJ1; 10 bases align to TRDD3. TCRdb supplies no J gene; here it was assigned by aligning the nucleotide sequence to germline. CDR3 length equals 21 residues. V lost 4 bases, J lost 8 bases, and 28 bases stayed unmatched. Germline CDR1 and CDR2: TSWWSYY and QGS. This CDR3 is CALGGPCLRPQEGDTQEKLIF. In DNA, the CDR3 is TGTGCTCTTGGGGGACCTTGCCTACGTCCCCAAGAGGGGGATACGCAAGAGAAACTCATCTTT.

A few counts support this clone. A far larger clone is one base from this, pointing to a likely read error. Other DNA sequences within the sample encode an identical CDR3. The V gene is TRDV2, the J gene TRDJ1; 7 bases line up with TRDD3. The ends lost 3 bases at V and 2 bases at J; junction bases unmatched: 11. The CDR3 has 16 amino acids. In germline, CDR1 is GEAIGNYY, CDR2 EKD. For the CDR3, the DNA is TGTGCCTGTGACTACGCTGGGGGCTATTATACCGATAAACTCATCTTT. It is translated as CACDYAGGYYTDKLIF.

A few counts support this clone. The protein given by TCRdb reflects a much larger clone and differs at residue 11 from this DNA's translation, likely from a read error; the protein shown is the DNA's translation. The J gene is TRDJ1, the V gene TRDV1; 8 bases line up with TRDD3. TCRdb gives no J gene; it was assigned here by matching the DNA to germline. This CDR3 spans 16 amino acids. V lost 0 bases and J lost 8; bases outside the gene matches: 11. The germline V gene encodes CDR1 TSWWSYY and CDR2 QGS. CDR3 sequence: CALGELSFWGTQKLIF. Written as DNA, the CDR3 is TGTGCTCTTGGGGAACTCTCCTTCTGGGGGACACAAAAACTCATCTTT.

Of note for this clone: TCRdb's entry gives the protein of a much larger clone, which mismatches this DNA's translation at residue 14, likely from a read error; the protein reported here is translated from the DNA. The rearrangement joins TRDV2 to TRDJ1; 12 bases fit TRDD3. TCRdb supplies no J gene; here it was assigned by aligning the nucleotide sequence to germline. The length of the CDR3 is 19 residues. The junction had 16 bases not matched to a gene; V was cut back by 3 bases and J by 3 bases. Germline CDR1 is GEAIGNYY and CDR2 is EKD. The CDR3 spells CACDPVLGDTGEYADKLIF. CDR3 in DNA: TGTGCCTGTGACCCCGTACTGGGGGATACAGGGGAGTACGCCGATAAACTCATCTTT.

This clone was counted between two and nine times. With a far larger clone one base away, a read error is the likely cause. Other nucleotide sequences from this sample produce the same CDR3. The genes are TRDV2 and TRDJ1; 8 bases align to TRDD3. TCRdb carries no J gene annotation; the J gene was assigned here by matching the DNA with germline. Germline lookup yields CDR1 GEAIGNYY and CDR2 EKD. The J segment lost 0 bases and the V segment lost 1 base, leaving 15 bases of the junction unmatched. The CDR3 runs 19 residues. CDR3 sequence: CACDTLKLGDATYTDKLIF. The DNA for the CDR3 is TGTGCCTGTGACACTCTGAAGCTGGGGGACGCTACGTACACCGATAAACTCATCTTT.

Remarks on this clone: TCRdb assigns this DNA the protein of a much larger clone, which departs from its translation at residue 15; this likely reflects a read error, and the protein shown comes from translating the DNA. The chain has TRDV1 and TRDJ1; TRDD2 or TRDD3 may be the D gene (5 bases each). Germline V gene lookup returns CDR1 TSWWSYY and CDR2 QGS. The CDR3 loop spans 24 amino acids. Between the trimmed V and J ends, which lost 0 bases and 0 bases, there was a span of 35 bases. The CDR3 loop is CALGELRREALLRYRGVNTDKLIF. The CDR3 region has the DNA TGTGCTCTTGGGGAACTTCGACGTGAGGCCCTACTCAGGTACCGGGGGGTCAACACCGATAAACTCATCTTT.

This clone occurred a few times. This likely reflects a read error, since a far larger clone is one base away. Different DNA sequences within this sample yield the same CDR3. The rearrangement uses TRDV1 and TRDJ1, with a weak D call TRDD3 (5 bases). The J gene, missing from TCRdb, was assigned here through DNA to germline matching. The CDR3 consists of 16 residues. CDR1 is TSWWSYY, CDR2 QGS, per germline. The CDR3 DNA sequence: TGCGCTCTTGGGGAACCCCTCTGCCAGGGGGTCGATAAACTCATCTTT. As protein: CALGEPLCQGVDKLIF.

This clone came up a few times. The amino acid sequence in TCRdb belongs to a much larger clone and departs from this DNA's translation at residue 13, likely a sequencing read error; the sequence shown is translated from the DNA. The chain uses TRDV3 and TRDJ1; 9 bases map to TRDD3. Since TCRdb gives no J gene, matching the DNA to germline was used here to assign it. Germline CDR1 reads TVYSNPD; CDR2 reads GDNSRS (reference sequence). There are 16 residues in the CDR3. The CDR3 nucleotides read TGTGCCGTTTTTGGACTTCGGGGGGATACCCTTGATACACTCATCTTT. Its translation is CAVFGLRGDTLDTLIF. The variable domain in full, with the rest retrieved from reference TRDV3 and TRDJ1, is CDKVTQSSPDQTVASGSEVVLLCTYDTVYSNPDLFWYRIRPDYSFQFVFYGDNSRSEGADFTQGRFSVKHILTQKAFHLVISPVRTEDSATYYCAVFGLRGDTLDTLIFGKGTRVTVEP.

This clone was detected a few times. The TCRdb record carries a much larger clone's protein, which differs from this DNA's translation at residue 8; a read error is the likely cause, and the protein listed here is the DNA translation. The chain links TRDV2 to TRDJ1; D call uncertain. The J gene, missing from TCRdb, was assigned here through DNA to germline matching. V dropped 1 base and J dropped 4 bases, with 21 bases sitting between them. The germline V gene has CDR1 GEAIGNYY and CDR2 EKD. The CDR3 is 17 amino acids. CDR3 nucleotides: TGTGCCTGTGACACTCAATACTGTGGCAGAGACGACGATAAACTCATCTTT. This gives the protein CACDTQYCGRDDDKLIF.

This clone was found many times. This may stem from a read error, because a much larger clone lies one nucleotide away. The chain joins TRDV1 to TRDJ1; 11 positions match TRDD3. The J gene was missing in TCRdb and was found by matching the end of the DNA to germline. J gave up 4 bases and V 1 base, and 26 bases lay outside the gene matches. The CDR3 contains 23 residues. Germline lookup yields CDR1 TSWWSYY and CDR2 QGS. For the CDR3, the DNA is TGTGCTCTTGGGGAACCGCAATCCTTCCCTCCAAACTGGGGGATAGCCCCCGTCGATAAACTCATCTTT. Translating it yields CALGEPQSFPPNWGIAPVDKLIF.

Remarks on this clone: This is likely an artifact of a read error, given a far larger clone one base away. In the same sample, other DNA sequences code for this CDR3. The rearrangement links TRDV1 to TRDJ1; 8 bases are shared with TRDD3. V shed 9 bases and J 11 bases; nucleotides not matched to a gene: 11. CDR3 length equals 12 residues. Germline V CDR1 and CDR2: TSWWSYY, QGS. In nucleotides, the CDR3 is TGTGCTCTCTTTGAGCTTACTGGGGGGCTCATCTTT. Protein product: CALFELTGGLIF.

This clone was observed a few times. TCRdb's protein, taken from a much larger clone, differs from this DNA's translation at residue 7, likely owing to a read error; the protein displayed comes from the DNA. The rearrangement links TRDV1 to TRDJ1, with 8 bases aligning to TRDD3. J lost 0 bases, V lost 5 bases, and 11 bases had no gene match. The CDR3 length is 17 residues. The germline V gene encodes CDR1 TSWWSYY and CDR2 QGS. In DNA form, the CDR3 reads TGTGCTCTTGGGAGCAATAGTTACTGGGGGTACACCGATAAACTCATCTTT. Its translation is CALGSNSYWGYTDKLIF.

This clone was found a few times. This DNA translates differently at residue 20 from the TCRdb protein, which is that of a much larger clone; a read error is likely, and the protein shown is the DNA's own translation. This chain uses TRDV1 with TRDJ1; perhaps TRDD2 as D (6 bases). CDR1 TSWWSYY and CDR2 QGS come from the germline V gene. This CDR3 region has 22 residues. CDR3 coding DNA: TGTGCTCTTGGGGAACCGTCCTACAGTTCGAACTTTTTTGCCAGGAACACCGATAAACCCATCTTT. Its protein product is CALGEPSYSSNFFARNTDKPIF.

Comment on this clone: The TCRdb protein comes from a much larger clone and disagrees with this DNA's translation at residue 19, likely due to a read error; the protein given here is derived from the DNA. V and J are TRDV1 and TRDJ1; 7 bases match TRDD2. The J gene, not given by TCRdb, was assigned here from a germline match of the nucleotide sequence. The CDR3 has 23 amino acids. Germline V gives CDR1 TSWWSYY, CDR2 QGS. CDR3: CALGDRPSFYVLVSLLYTGKLIF. The CDR3 DNA sequence: TGTGCTCTTGGGGACCGGCCTTCCTTCTACGTACTAGTTTCCTTACTGTACACCGGTAAACTCATCTTT.

This clone turned up a few times. A far larger clone is one base from this, pointing to a likely read error. Other DNA variants within this sample encode the same CDR3. J gene calling gave no result, while the V gene is TRDV2; TRDD3 is taken as the D call from the table, unchecked against the DNA. Germline CDR1 is GEAIGNYY and CDR2 is EKD. This CDR3 comprises 16 residues. CDR3 DNA sequence: TGTGCCTGTGACGGGATGGGGGATACCCCCCTCGATAAACTCATCTTC. Encoded protein: CACDGMGDTPLDKLIF.

This clone was observed many times. The chain recombines TRDV2 with TRDJ1; TRDD3 aligns across 10 bases. Unmatched junction bases numbered 6, after V lost 0 bases and J lost 0 bases. The germline V gene has CDR1 GEAIGNYY and CDR2 EKD. CDR3 length: 17 amino acids. CDR3 DNA: TGTGCCTGTGACACCGCGCCGACTGGGGGATACACCGATAAACTCATCTTT. It codes for CACDTAPTGGYTDKLIF.

This clone has ten or more counts. Only one base separates this from a far larger clonotype, so it likely reflects a read error. The sample contains more than one DNA sequence encoding this CDR3. With the J gene uncalled, the V gene is TRDV2; TRDD3, as called in the table, went unchecked against the DNA. The V gene's germline CDR1 is GEAIGNYY and CDR2 EKD. The CDR3 extends over 13 amino acids. CDR3 nucleotide sequence: TGTGCCTGTGACAGGGGATTGACAGCACAGCTCTTCTTT. Its translation: CACDRGLTAQLFF.

In this sample, this clone turned up many times. DNA and listed protein disagree at residue 19, so the protein shown here was translated from the DNA. This sequence joins TRDV1 and TRDJ1; 13 positions agree with TRDD3. Germline assignment: CDR1 TSWWSYY and CDR2 QGS. This CDR3 is built from 21 residues. CDR3 in amino acids: CALGGRFFTGGYGRYTDKPIF. CDR3 sequence (DNA): TGTGCTCTTGGGGGTCGCTTCTTCACTGGGGGATACGGAAGGTACACCGATAAACCCATCTTT.

There are a few counts of this clone. TCRdb lists the protein of a much larger clone for this DNA, which differs at residue 9, so this is likely a read error; the protein given here is translated from the DNA itself. The chain carries TRDV2 and TRDJ1; 7 nucleotides match TRDD3. After removal of 3 bases from V and 4 bases from J, the junction contained 13 bases not matched to a gene. The CDR3 is made up of 16 amino acids. Germline assignment: CDR1 GEAIGNYY and CDR2 EKD. The CDR3 spells CACDSLLGYTHDKLIF. As DNA, the CDR3 is TGTGCCTGTGACTCCTTACTGGGGTATACCCACGATAAACTCATCTTT.